This paragraph reports one TCR beta chain. This entry comes from a study of blood T cell repertoires in COVID-19. The V and J ends lost 0 bases and 7 bases respectively, with 10 bases between them. Germline V gives CDR1 SGHAT, CDR2 FQNNGV. The CDR3 totals 13 residues. Produced via immunoSEQ multiplex PCR; TCRdb's table is partial and in-frame only. The table includes approximately 35,000 clones, 70% to 90% detected once. J is TRBJ2-7 and V is TRBV11-2; TRBD1 is a possible D gene (6 bases). The origin of this receptor is a man aged 60 to 75 with active COVID-19. The sequenced sample was peripheral blood. The CDR3 protein is CASSLDYRVEQYF. The CDR3 DNA sequence: TGTGCCAGCAGCTTAGACTACAGGGTAGAGCAGTACTTC.